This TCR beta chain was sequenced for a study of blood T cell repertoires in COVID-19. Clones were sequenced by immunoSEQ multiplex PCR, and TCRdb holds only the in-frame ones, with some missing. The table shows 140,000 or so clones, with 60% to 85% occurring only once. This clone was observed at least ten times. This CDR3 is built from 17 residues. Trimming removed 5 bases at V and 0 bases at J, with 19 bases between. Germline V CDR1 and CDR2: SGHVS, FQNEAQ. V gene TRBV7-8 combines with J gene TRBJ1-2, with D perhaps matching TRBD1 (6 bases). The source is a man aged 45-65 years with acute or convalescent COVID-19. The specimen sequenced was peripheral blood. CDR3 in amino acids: CASSQAHPGTSNYGYTF. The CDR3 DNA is TGTGCCAGCAGCCAAGCCCACCCCGGGACATCTAACTATGGCTACACCTTC.